This TCR beta chain is from a study of blood T cell repertoires in COVID-19. As for the study in general: Samples came from the United States, Italy and Spain, spanning acute and convalescent COVID-19. Sources were T cells, B-cell-depleted T cells, or PBMCs; the material itself was cDNA or gDNA.

Looked up from germline, CDR1 is MNHEY and CDR2 is SVGAGI. V gave up 7 bases and J gave up 10 bases, with 14 bases separating them. CDR3 length equals 13 residues. Per the study methods: Estimation of nucleated cell counts was performed using reference gene primer amplification. Sequencing was performed with immunoSEQ multiplex PCR; in TCRdb, only in-frame clones are kept and a portion is missing. V, J and clone size are taken as reported in that table, and D and trimming were inferred from the DNA itself. Here the sample spans around 160,000 clones, 80% being singletons. The sequencing sample was made of peripheral blood. The chain employs TRBV6-5 and TRBJ1-6; D not resolved. This TCR came from a man aged 60 to 69 with active or convalescent COVID-19. The CDR3 spells CASKETSGSPLHF. CDR3 nucleotide sequence: TGTGCCAGCAAGGAAACCTCGGGATCACCCCTCCACTTT.